This is a list of T cell receptor beta chains from one sample in a study of blood T cell repertoires in COVID-19. TCRdb's copy holds only in-frame clones and misses some; the assay was immunoSEQ multiplex PCR. The data contain about 350,000 clones, approximately 89% of them singletons. The specimen sequenced was PBMCs or T cells enriched from blood (not recorded which). The origin of the receptors is a woman in her thirties who had recovered from COVID-19. CDR3s include the opening cysteine and the closing phenylalanine or tryptophan. Each record gives: V gene, clone size, D gene, J gene, CDR3 DNA, CDR3 protein. A D gene is named only where the DNA matches it firmly. Clone size, where shown, is once, few, many, or a class for clones that have expanded.

>TRBV2|NA|TRBD1|TRBJ2-7
TGTGCCAGCAGCGCTGACAGGGGGCTATACGAGCAGTACTTC
CASSADRGLYEQYF
>TRBV24-1|NA|TRBD1|TRBJ2-5
TGTGCCACCAGCCCCGGACAGGTCTTAGAAGAGACCCAGTACTTC
CATSPGQVLEETQYF
>TRBV29-1|many|NA|TRBJ1-2
TGCAGCGTTGGTCAGACTAACTATGGCTACACCTTC
CSVGQTNYGYTF
>TRBV6-5|few|TRBD1|TRBJ1-1
TGTGCCAGCAGGCAGGGGGTTATGGATACTGAAGCTTTCTTT
CASRQGVMDTEAFF
>TRBV27|NA|NA|TRBJ1-1
TGTGCCACCGCCCCCTCGGGGTACACTGAAGCTTTCTTT
CATAPSGYTEAFF
>TRBV11-2|NA|TRBD2|TRBJ2-2
TGTGCCAGCAGCCCCGGGACTAGCGGGAACACCGGGGAGCTGTTTTTT
CASSPGTSGNTGELFF
>TRBV5-1|NA|NA|TRBJ2-5
TGCGCCAGCAGCTCGTCGGCGGGCCGGGAGACCCAGTACTTC
CASSSSAGRETQYF
>TRBV25-1|NA|TRBD1|TRBJ1-1
TGTGCCAGCAGTGATTCCTCGCAGGGGGACACTGAAGCTTTCTTT
CASSDSSQGDTEAFF
>TRBV10-1|NA|NA|TRBJ2-3
TGCGCCAGCAGTGAGTCGTTAGGGGGTCGAGCAGATACGCAGTATTTT
CASSESLGGRADTQYF
>TRBV14|NA|NA|TRBJ2-2
TGTGCCAGCAGCCTAGCAGGGGCCGGGGAGCTGTTTTTT
CASSLAGAGELFF
>TRBV4-1|NA|NA|TRBJ2-7
TGCGCCAGCAGCCAAGTCATAGTCAACGAGCAGTACTTC
CASSQVIVNEQYF
>TRBV7-9|NA|TRBD2|TRBJ2-3
TGTGCCAGCAGCCCGACTAGCGGGGTTCTAGATACGCAGTATTTT
CASSPTSGVLDTQYF
>TRBV30|NA|NA|TRBJ2-4
TGTGCCTGGGAGGGACTCCAAAACATTCAGTACTTC
CAWEGLQNIQYF
>TRBV4-1|once|NA|TRBJ2-5
TGCGCCAGCAGCCAAGGGAATAGCGCCTGGACGGAGACCCAGTACTTC
CASSQGNSAWTETQYF
>TRBV6-5|NA|NA|TRBJ2-2
TGTGCCAGCATGTGGGACAATCCCGGGGAGCTGTTTTTT
CASMWDNPGELFF
>TRBV14|NA|NA|TRBJ1-2
TGTGCCAGCAGCCATCTCACCCGACTCGCTGGCTACACCTTC
CASSHLTRLAGYTF
>TRBV5-1|NA|NA|TRBJ1-6
TGCGCCAGCAAATTAGGAGGTTATAATTCACCCCTCCACTTT
CASKLGGYNSPLHF
>TRBV28|NA|NA|TRBJ1-1
TGTGCCAGCAGCCTCCATCCAGGGTGGGGAAACACTGAAGCTTTCTTT
CASSLHPGWGNTEAFF
>TRBV10-1|NA|TRBD2|TRBJ2-5
TGCGCCAGCAGCCCTTCGGGGGGGGAGACCCAGTACTTC
CASSPSGGETQYF
>TRBV5-1|NA|TRBD1|TRBJ2-3
TGCGCCAGCAGCTTGGGACAGGGGGTGGGTGCAGATACGCAGTATTTT
CASSLGQGVGADTQYF
>TRBV19|NA|TRBD1|TRBJ2-7
TGTGCCAGTAGTCCAGGGACAGGGGCCTACGAGCAGTACTTC
CASSPGTGAYEQYF
>TRBV19|NA|NA|TRBJ1-1
TGTGCCAGTAGTATGGCTCGGGACACCGAAGCTTTCTTT
CASSMARDTEAFF
>TRBV3-1/TRBV3-2|NA|NA|TRBJ2-7
TGTGCCAGCACTGTCAGGGGCAAGTCCTACGAGCAGTACTTC
CASTVRGKSYEQYF
>TRBV13|NA|TRBD2|TRBJ2-3
TGTGCCAGCAGCCCCTCGGGGGGGGGTATAGATACGCAGTATTTT
CASSPSGGGIDTQYF
>TRBV6-5|NA|NA|TRBJ1-2
TGTGCCAGCAGTAACGGAGAAGGCTACACCTTC
CASSNGEGYTF
>TRBV27|NA|TRBD2|TRBJ2-1
TGTGCCAGCAGTCCCGGGACTAGCGGGAACTACAATGAGCAGTTCTTC
CASSPGTSGNYNEQFF
>TRBV6-5|NA|NA|TRBJ2-5
TGTGCCAGCAGTTATCTTGAGACCCAGTACTTC
CASSYLETQYF
>TRBV2|NA|NA|TRBJ2-2
TGTGCCAGCAGTGAACCCAGGGGCGTTCCTACCGGGGAGCTGTTTTTT
CASSEPRGVPTGELFF
>TRBV6-5|NA|TRBD1|TRBJ1-2
TGTGCCAGCAGTTCCCGTATAGGGACAGGGGCTATTGACTACACCTTC
CASSSRIGTGAIDYTF
>TRBV11-2|NA|NA|TRBJ1-3
TGTGCCAGCGGGACTTTGGGGGGAAACACCATATATTTT
CASGTLGGNTIYF
>TRBV9|NA|TRBD1|TRBJ2-1
TGTGCCAGCAGCCAAGGGACAGTTGACAATGAGCAGTTCTTC
CASSQGTVDNEQFF
>TRBV19|NA|TRBD1|TRBJ1-6
TGTGCCAGTAGTCCCCGGACAGGGGGGGCCGCCGGAAATTCACCCCTCCACTTT
CASSPRTGGAAGNSPLHF
>TRBV28|NA|TRBD1|TRBJ2-3
TGTGCCAGCAGCTGGGACAGTGGGGCAGATACGCAGTATTTT
CASSWDSGADTQYF
>TRBV18|NA|TRBD1|TRBJ2-5
TGTGCCAGCTCACCAAGATTAACAGGGGCGGTAGAGACCCAGTACTTC
CASSPRLTGAVETQYF
>TRBV2|NA|NA|TRBJ2-1
TGTGCCAGCTCTGGAGGTAGTGGCTCCTACAATGAGCAGTTCTTC
CASSGGSGSYNEQFF
>TRBV5-6|NA|NA|TRBJ2-7
TGTGCCAGCAGCTCGGGCCGGGGGGCCACCTACGAGCAGTACTTC
CASSSGRGATYEQYF
>TRBV30|NA|NA|TRBJ1-3
TGTGCCTGGAGTGTACATCGTGGAAACACCATATATTTT
CAWSVHRGNTIYF
>TRBV4-1|NA|NA|TRBJ1-6
TGCGCCAGCAGCCCCTCCGAGGGCAGGGAGGTTAATTCACCCCTCCACTTT
CASSPSEGREVNSPLHF
>TRBV27|NA|NA|TRBJ2-5
TGTGCCAGCAGTTTGGGAGGAACGGAGACCCAGTACTTC
CASSLGGTETQYF
>TRBV5-6|NA|TRBD1|TRBJ1-2
TGTGCCAGCAGCTCTCGACAGGGCGCCCCCTCTAACTATGGCTACACCTTC
CASSSRQGAPSNYGYTF
>TRBV6-5|NA|NA|TRBJ2-2
TGTGCCAGCAGTTCCCGGGTGAGCGGGGAGCTGTTTTTT
CASSSRVSGELFF
>TRBV4-1|NA|TRBD1|TRBJ2-3
TGCGCCAGCAGCCGGGGACAGGGGCTAGATACGCAGTATTTT
CASSRGQGLDTQYF
>TRBV2|once|TRBD1|TRBJ1-5
TGTGCCAGCAGTACAAACAGGGGCATACTTTCCCGTAGGAGCAATCAGCCCCAGCATTTT
CASSTNRGILSRRSNQPQHF
>TRBV15|NA|TRBD1|TRBJ1-2
TGTGCCACCAGCAGAGAAAGGACAGGGACTGGCTACACCTTC
CATSRERTGTGYTF
>TRBV11-3|NA|TRBD1|TRBJ2-2
TGTGCCAGCAGCGGACCCGGACAGGGGGCCGGGGAGCTGTTTTTT
CASSGPGQGAGELFF
>TRBV12-3/TRBV12-4|NA|NA|TRBJ2-3
TGTGCCAGCAGCCAGACTAGTGCAGATACGCAGTATTTT
CASSQTSADTQYF
>TRBV6-5|NA|TRBD1|TRBJ2-2
TGTGCCAGCACCGGAACAGGGGGCACCGGGGAGCTGTTTTTT
CASTGTGGTGELFF
>TRBV3-1/TRBV3-2|many|TRBD2|TRBJ2-3
TGTGCCAGCAGCCAAGAGGGACTAGCCACAGATACGCAGTATTTT
CASSQEGLATDTQYF
>TRBV6-5|NA|NA|TRBJ1-6
TGTGCCAGTACCGGGTCCTTAAATTCACCCCTCCACTTT
CASTGSLNSPLHF
>TRBV19|NA|NA|TRBJ1-2
TGTGCCAGTAGTATCGCAGGGAACTATGGCTACACCTTC
CASSIAGNYGYTF
>TRBV6-5|NA|NA|TRBJ1-1
TGTGCCAGCAGTTTGTGGGGCGTGACCCCTGAAGCTTTCTTT
CASSLWGVTPEAFF
>TRBV5-1|NA|NA|TRBJ1-4
TGCGCCAGCAGCTTAAGAGGAGATGAAAAACTGTTTTTT
CASSLRGDEKLFF